This record looks at one TCR beta chain sequence and its context. Its antigen is unidentified. The sample is drawn from a study of T cells in Graves' hyperthyroidism and ophthalmopathy. The study enrolled patients aged 18 to 65 with newly diagnosed hyperthyroidism of under 2 months' duration. RNA transcripts provided the source from which TCR beta CDR3 regions were amplified. With the HTBI primer set, the TCR CDR3 went through a first round of RT-PCR. Each CDR3 protein gets one entry after TCRdb re-called the multiplex PCR reads with MiXCR. The table lists 300,000 to 400,000 distinct CDR3 sequences, about 14% of them singletons. General study results and limits: Within blood appeared most thyroid clonotypes that had expanded above 0.001.

The length of the CDR3 is 16 residues. CDR1 is DFQATT and CDR2 is SNEGSKA in the germline V gene (reference sequence). V shed 0 bases and J shed 1 base, with 16 bases lying between them. The origin of this receptor is a young woman with Graves' hyperthyroidism. Sequenced: blood. V and J are TRBV20-1 and TRBJ2-7; D might be TRBD1 or TRBD2, each matching 6 bases. CDR3 sequence (DNA): TGCAGTGCTAGAGACCCCCGGGGGCGCGGGTCCTACGAGCAGTACTTC. This encodes CSARDPRGRGSYEQYF.